Included here is one T cell receptor (beta chain) sequence, with context. How the authors handled the data: Amplified reference gene primers provided the basis for estimating nucleated cell counts. Produced via immunoSEQ multiplex PCR; TCRdb's table is partial and in-frame only. From that table come the V and J calls and clone size; the DNA was used to work out D and trimming. The sample has about 71,000 clones, 85% to 90% seen once. This sample stems from a study of blood T cell repertoires in COVID-19. About the study: From T cells, B-cell-depleted T cells, or PBMCs came the material, which was cDNA or gDNA.

Germline assignment: CDR1 SGHRS and CDR2 YFSETQ. The CDR3 is 14 amino acids. V dropped 2 bases and J dropped 4 bases, with 10 bases sitting between them. The chain couples TRBV5-1 to TRBJ2-1; a possible D gene is TRBD2 (6 bases). The sequencing input was peripheral blood. This TCR came from a man aged 45 to 65 with active COVID-19. CDR3 bases: TGCGCCAGCAGCTTCGGTGGAGGGTACAATGAGCAGTTCTTC. Protein product: CASSFGGGYNEQFF.